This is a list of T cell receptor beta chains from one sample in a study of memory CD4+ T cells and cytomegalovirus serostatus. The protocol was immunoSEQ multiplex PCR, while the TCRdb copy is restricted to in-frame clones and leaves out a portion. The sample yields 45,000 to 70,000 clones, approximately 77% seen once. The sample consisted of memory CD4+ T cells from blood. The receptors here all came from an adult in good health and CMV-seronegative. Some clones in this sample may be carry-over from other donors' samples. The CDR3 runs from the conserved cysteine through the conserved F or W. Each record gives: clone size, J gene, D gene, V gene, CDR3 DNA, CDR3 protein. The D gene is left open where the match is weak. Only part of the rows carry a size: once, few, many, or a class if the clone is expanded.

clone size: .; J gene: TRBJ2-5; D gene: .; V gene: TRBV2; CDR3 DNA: TGTGCCAGCAGTAGCTCGTACTCGGAGACCCAGTACTTC; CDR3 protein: CASSSSYSETQYF
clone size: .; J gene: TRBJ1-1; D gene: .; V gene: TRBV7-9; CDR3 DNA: TGTGCCAGCAGCTTAGCCTCAACGGAAGGCGCTGAAGCTTTCTTT; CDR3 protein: CASSLASTEGAEAFF
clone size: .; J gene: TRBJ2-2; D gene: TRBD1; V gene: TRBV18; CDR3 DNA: TGTGCCAGCTCACCGCGACAGGGCGCCCGCACCGGGGAGCTGTTTTTT; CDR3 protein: CASSPRQGARTGELFF
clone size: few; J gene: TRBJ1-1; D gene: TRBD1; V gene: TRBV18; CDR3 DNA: TGTGCCAGCTCACCGACAGGGGGCCTCCCTGAAGCTTTCTTT; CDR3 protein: CASSPTGGLPEAFF
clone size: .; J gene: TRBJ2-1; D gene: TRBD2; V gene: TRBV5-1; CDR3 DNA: TGCGCCAGCAGCCCCACACTAGCGGGAGGGCCTTCAGGTGAGCAGTTCTTC; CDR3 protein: CASSPTLAGGPSGEQFF
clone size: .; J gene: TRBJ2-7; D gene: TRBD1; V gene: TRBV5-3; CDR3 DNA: TGTGCCAGAAGCTTGCACAGGGGCTCCTACGAGCAGTACTTC; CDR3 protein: CARSLHRGSYEQYF
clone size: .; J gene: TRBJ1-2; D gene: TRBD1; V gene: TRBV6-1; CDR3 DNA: TGTGCCAGCAGTGAAGCCGGACAGGGTCCCTATGGCTACACCTTC; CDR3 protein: CASSEAGQGPYGYTF
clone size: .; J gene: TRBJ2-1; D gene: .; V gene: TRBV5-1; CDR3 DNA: TGCGCCAGCAGCTTGACGGCTACGGGGGATGAGCAGTTCTTC; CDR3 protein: CASSLTATGDEQFF
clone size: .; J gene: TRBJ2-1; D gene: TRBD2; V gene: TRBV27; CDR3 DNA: TGTGCCAGCACCACGGTAGCGGGAGCTTACAATGAGCAGTTCTTC; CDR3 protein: CASTTVAGAYNEQFF
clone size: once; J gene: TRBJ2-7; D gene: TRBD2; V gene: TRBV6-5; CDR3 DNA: TGTGCCAGCAGTTGGTTGGCGGGAGGCTCCTACGAGCAGTACTTC; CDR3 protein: CASSWLAGGSYEQYF
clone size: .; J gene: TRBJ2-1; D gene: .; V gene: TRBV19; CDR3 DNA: TGTGCCACCGCAGGGGAATGGTCAGTGGATGAGCAGTTCTTC; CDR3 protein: CATAGEWSVDEQFF
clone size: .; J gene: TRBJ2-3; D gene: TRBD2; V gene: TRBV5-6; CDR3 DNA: TGTGCCAGCAGCTTGTCCCCTTTCGCGGGAGGCTCCGATACGCAGTATTTT; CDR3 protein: CASSLSPFAGGSDTQYF
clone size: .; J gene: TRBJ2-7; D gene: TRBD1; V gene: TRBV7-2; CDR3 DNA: TGTGCCAGCAGGGCGCATGGACAGGGTCCCTACGAGCAGTACTTC; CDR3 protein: CASRAHGQGPYEQYF
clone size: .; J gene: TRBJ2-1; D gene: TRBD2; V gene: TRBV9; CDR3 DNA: TGTGCCAGCAGCGTCGGCGGGAGTAGGGATGAGCAGTTCTTC; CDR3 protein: CASSVGGSRDEQFF
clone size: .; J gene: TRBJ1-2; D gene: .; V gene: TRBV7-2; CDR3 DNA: TGTGCCAGCAGCTCCCCCCGGCGAGACGGCTACACCTTC; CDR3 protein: CASSSPRRDGYTF
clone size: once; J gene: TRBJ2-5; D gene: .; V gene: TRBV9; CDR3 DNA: TGTGCCAGCAGCGGCACGGGTATTCAAGAGACCCAGTACTTC; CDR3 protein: CASSGTGIQETQYF
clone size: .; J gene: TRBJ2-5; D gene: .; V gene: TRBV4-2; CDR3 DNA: TGTGCCAGCAGCCAAGAACCGAACGCCCAAGAGACCCAGTACTTC; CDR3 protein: CASSQEPNAQETQYF
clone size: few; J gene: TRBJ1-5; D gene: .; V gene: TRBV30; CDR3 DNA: TGTGCCTGGAGTGTAAGGGGGAAAGGCAATCAGCCCCAGCATTTT; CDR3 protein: CAWSVRGKGNQPQHF
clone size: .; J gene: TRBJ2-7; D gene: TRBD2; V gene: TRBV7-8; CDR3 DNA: TGTGCCAGCAGCTTACCGGGACTAGCGGTGGGCGAGCAGTACTTC; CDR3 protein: CASSLPGLAVGEQYF
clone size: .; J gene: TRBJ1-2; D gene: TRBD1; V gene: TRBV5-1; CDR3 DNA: TGCGCCAGCAGCCCCGGGACAGGTTTCGCTAACTATGGCTACACCTTC; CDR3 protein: CASSPGTGFANYGYTF
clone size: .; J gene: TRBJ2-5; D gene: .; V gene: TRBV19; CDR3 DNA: TGTGCCAGTAGTCCGCCCTCCACAGGGCGGGAGACCCAGTACTTC; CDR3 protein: CASSPPSTGRETQYF
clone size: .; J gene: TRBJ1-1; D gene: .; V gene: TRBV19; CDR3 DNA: TGTGCCAGTAGCGGCCTAGGGACGGCTGAAGCTTTCTTT; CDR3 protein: CASSGLGTAEAFF
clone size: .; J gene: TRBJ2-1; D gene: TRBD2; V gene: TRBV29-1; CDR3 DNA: TGCAGCCTAACTAGCGGGAGAGCCTACAATGAGCAGTTCTTC; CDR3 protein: CSLTSGRAYNEQFF
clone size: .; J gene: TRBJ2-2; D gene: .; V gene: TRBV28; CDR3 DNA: TGTGCCAGCAGTTTATTTGGGACGAACACCGGGGAGCTGTTTTTT; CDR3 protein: CASSLFGTNTGELFF
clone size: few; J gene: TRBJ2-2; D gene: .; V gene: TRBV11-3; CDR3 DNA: TGTGCCAGCAGCAGACTAATCTCCGGGGAGCTGTTTTTT; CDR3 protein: CASSRLISGELFF
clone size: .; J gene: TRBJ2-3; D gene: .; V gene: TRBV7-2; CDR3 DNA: TGTGCCAGCAGCTTAGACAGAGGCACAGATACGCAGTATTTT; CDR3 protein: CASSLDRGTDTQYF
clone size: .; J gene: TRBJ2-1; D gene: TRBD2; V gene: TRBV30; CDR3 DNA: TGTGCCTGGGGTCCCGGGACTAGAGTTGGCAATGAGCAGTTCTTC; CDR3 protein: CAWGPGTRVGNEQFF
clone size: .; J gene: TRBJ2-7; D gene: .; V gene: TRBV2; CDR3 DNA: TGTGCAGGGGGGAGGGCCGGTAACGAGCAGTACTTC; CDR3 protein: CAGGRAGNEQYF
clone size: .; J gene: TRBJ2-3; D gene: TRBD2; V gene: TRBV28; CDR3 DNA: TGTGCCAGCAGCTTCGAGCTAGCGGGAGGTGCAGATACGCAGTATTTT; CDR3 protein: CASSFELAGGADTQYF
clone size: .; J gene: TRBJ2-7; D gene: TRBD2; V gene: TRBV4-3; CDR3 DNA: TGCGCCAGCAGCCAAGAGTGCCGGGAGGTAGTCTACGAGCAGTACTTC; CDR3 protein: CASSQECREVVYEQYF
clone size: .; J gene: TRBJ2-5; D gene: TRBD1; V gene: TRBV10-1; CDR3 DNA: TGCGCCAGCGGGGACAGCCAGCGTGCATTCCCGTCCCAAGAGACCCAGTACTTC; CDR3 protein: CASGDSQRAFPSQETQYF
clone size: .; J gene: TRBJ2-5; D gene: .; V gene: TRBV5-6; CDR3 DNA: TGTGCCAGCAGCCCAGGGGTTTCTGAGACCCAGTACTTC; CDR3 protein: CASSPGVSETQYF
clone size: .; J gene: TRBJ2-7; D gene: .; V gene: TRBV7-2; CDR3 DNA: TGTGCCAGCAGCTTAGTTTGGACGGGCTCCTACGAGCAGTACTTC; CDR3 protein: CASSLVWTGSYEQYF
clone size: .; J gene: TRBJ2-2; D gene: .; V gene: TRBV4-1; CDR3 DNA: TGCGCCAGCAGCCAAGCTTACGGCAACACCGGGGAGCTGTTTTTT; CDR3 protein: CASSQAYGNTGELFF
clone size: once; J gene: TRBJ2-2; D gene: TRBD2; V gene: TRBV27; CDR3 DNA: TGTGCCAGCGGACTAGCCGCCGGGGAGCTGTTTTTT; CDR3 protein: CASGLAAGELFF
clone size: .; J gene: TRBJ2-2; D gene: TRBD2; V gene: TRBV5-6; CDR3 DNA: TGTGCCAGCAGACTAGCGGGAGGAGGCACCGGGGAGCTGTTTTTT; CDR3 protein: CASRLAGGGTGELFF
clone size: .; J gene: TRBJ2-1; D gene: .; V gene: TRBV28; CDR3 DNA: TGTGCCAGCAGTTCCTCCTCCGACTGGAGGACCTACAATGAGCAGTTCTTC; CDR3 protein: CASSSSSDWRTYNEQFF
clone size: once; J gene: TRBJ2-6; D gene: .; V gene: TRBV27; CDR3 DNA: TGTGCCAGCAGTTTATCAGGACAGACGCTCTCTGGGGCCAACGTCCTGACTTTC; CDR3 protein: CASSLSGQTLSGANVLTF
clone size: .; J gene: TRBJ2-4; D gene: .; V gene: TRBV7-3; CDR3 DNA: TGTGCCAGCAGCAAAGATGGACCAGCCAAAAACATTCAGTACTTC; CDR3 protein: CASSKDGPAKNIQYF
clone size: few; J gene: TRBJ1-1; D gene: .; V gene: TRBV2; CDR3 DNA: TGTGCCAGCAGCCCCCGACAGAGTACGAACACTGAAGCTTTCTTT; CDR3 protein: CASSPRQSTNTEAFF
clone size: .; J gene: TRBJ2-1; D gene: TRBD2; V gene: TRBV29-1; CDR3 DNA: TGCAGCGTCGTCAGCGGGAGGGCCTACAATGAGCAGTTCTTC; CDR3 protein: CSVVSGRAYNEQFF
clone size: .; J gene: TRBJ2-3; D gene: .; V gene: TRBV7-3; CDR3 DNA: TGTGCCAGCAGCCCGCAAGGGTCTAGGGCAGATACGCAGTATTTT; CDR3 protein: CASSPQGSRADTQYF
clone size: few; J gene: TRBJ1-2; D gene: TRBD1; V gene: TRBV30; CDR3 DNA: TGTGCCTGTGGACAGGCCACCGAAAGCAGCTACACCTTC; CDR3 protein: CACGQATESSYTF
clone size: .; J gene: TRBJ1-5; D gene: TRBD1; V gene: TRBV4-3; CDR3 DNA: TGCGCCAGCAGCCAAAGATGGGATAACAGGGGAATGGGGTATAGCAATCAGCCCCAGCATTTT; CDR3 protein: CASSQRWDNRGMGYSNQPQHF
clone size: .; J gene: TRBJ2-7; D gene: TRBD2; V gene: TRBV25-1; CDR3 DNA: TGTGCCAGCAGTAAGGGAGGGCAAGGGGACGAGCAGTACTTC; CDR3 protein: CASSKGGQGDEQYF
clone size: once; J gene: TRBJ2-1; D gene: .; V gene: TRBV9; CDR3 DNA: TGTGCCAGCAGCGTAGATGGGGTCTCCCTGGGCAATGAGCAGTTCTTC; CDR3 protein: CASSVDGVSLGNEQFF
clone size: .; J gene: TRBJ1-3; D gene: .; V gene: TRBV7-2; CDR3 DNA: TGTGCCAGCAGCTTATCCCACTCTGGAAACACCATATATTTT; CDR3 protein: CASSLSHSGNTIYF
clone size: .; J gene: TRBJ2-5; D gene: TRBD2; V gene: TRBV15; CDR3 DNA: TGTGCCACCAGCAGAGATAGAGGCGGGAGGGAGACCCAGTACTTC; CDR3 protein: CATSRDRGGRETQYF
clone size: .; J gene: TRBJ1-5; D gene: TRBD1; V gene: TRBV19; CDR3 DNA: TGTGCCACTGACAGGGGGTATCAGCCCCAGCATTTT; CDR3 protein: CATDRGYQPQHF
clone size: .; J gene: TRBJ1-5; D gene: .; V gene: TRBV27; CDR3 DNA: TGTGCCAGCAGTTTACGGGAGAGCAATCAGCCCCAGCATTTT; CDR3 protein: CASSLRESNQPQHF
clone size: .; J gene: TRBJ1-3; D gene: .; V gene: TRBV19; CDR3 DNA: TGTGCCAGTAGTCCCCATAGCTCTGGAAACACCATATATTTT; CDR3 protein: CASSPHSSGNTIYF
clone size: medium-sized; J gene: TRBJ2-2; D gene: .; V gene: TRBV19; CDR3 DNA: TGTGCCAGTAGTATTAACAGGGCAGGCGGGGAGCTGTTTTTT; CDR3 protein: CASSINRAGGELFF